Listed below are T cell receptor beta chains from one sample, sequenced in a study of blood T cell repertoires in COVID-19. Libraries were prepared by immunoSEQ multiplex PCR; TCRdb keeps only in-frame clonotypes and omits some of them. This sample has 300,000 to 400,000 clones; roughly 90% occur once, and the top ten carry about 7%. The sample comprised peripheral blood. The receptors shown here come from a woman between 65 and 79 years old with COVID-19, enrolled during active disease. CDR3s include the opening cysteine and the closing phenylalanine or tryptophan. D genes are given only for firm matches. Expanded clones are given a class, and other clones once, few, many or no size at all.

>TRBV6-2/TRBV6-3|TRBD2|-|TRBJ2-5
TGTGCCAGCAGTTATAGGAGGGGGCTAGCGGGGGTTAGACAAGAGACCCAGTACTTC
CASSYRRGLAGVRQETQYF
>TRBV24-1|-|-|TRBJ2-5
TGTGCCACCAGTGATGAGGGCCCCACCCAGTACTTC
CATSDEGPTQYF
>TRBV6-5|-|-|TRBJ1-2
TGTGCCAGCAGCCAAACAGGGTTTTATGGCTACACCTTC
CASSQTGFYGYTF
>TRBV4-1|-|-|TRBJ2-1
TGCGCCAGCAGCCAAGAGAAACTATCCGATGAGCAGTTCTTC
CASSQEKLSDEQFF
>TRBV7-9|TRBD1|-|TRBJ1-1
TGTGCCAGCAGCCCAAGGACAGGGAGCACTGAAGCTTTCTTT
CASSPRTGSTEAFF
>TRBV4-2|TRBD1|few|TRBJ1-2
TGTGCCAGCAGCCCAAGGACAGGGGGCGACTATGGCTACACCTTC
CASSPRTGGDYGYTF
>TRBV9|TRBD1|once|TRBJ1-2
TGTGCCAGCAGCTTCCGGGACAGGGATTATGGCTACACCTTC
CASSFRDRDYGYTF
>TRBV19|-|-|TRBJ1-2
TGTGCCAGTGCGCGGGACGGGGGCTATGGCTACACCTTC
CASARDGGYGYTF
>TRBV28|-|-|TRBJ1-5
TGTGCCAGCAGCCCAGGCAATCAGCCCCAGCATTTT
CASSPGNQPQHF
>TRBV4-3|TRBD1|-|TRBJ1-1
TGCGCCAGCAGCCAGGAGACAGGGGGTAACACTGAAGCTTTCTTT
CASSQETGGNTEAFF
>TRBV7-9|-|-|TRBJ1-1
TGTGCCAGCAGCTTATCCGAGACTGAAGCTTTCTTT
CASSLSETEAFF
>TRBV6-5|TRBD1|-|TRBJ1-1
TGTGCCAGCAGGGTACAGGGGGCTGAAGCTTTCTTT
CASRVQGAEAFF
>TRBV5-6|-|-|TRBJ1-1
TGTGCCAGCAGCCCCACAGGGAACACTGAAGCTTTCTTT
CASSPTGNTEAFF
>TRBV24-1|-|-|TRBJ2-7
TGTGCCACCAGTAGGGCAGGGAACTACGAGCAGTACTTC
CATSRAGNYEQYF
>TRBV5-4|TRBD1|once|TRBJ1-2
TGTGCCAGCAGCCCTCAGGGGGCCTATGGCTACACCTTC
CASSPQGAYGYTF
>TRBV12-3/TRBV12-4|-|-|TRBJ2-3
TGTGCCAGCTCTCAGGGGGATACGCAGTATTTT
CASSQGDTQYF
>TRBV9|TRBD2|-|TRBJ2-7
TGTGCCAGCAGCGTCTCCCTAACTAGCGGGGCAGGGGAGCAGTACTTC
CASSVSLTSGAGEQYF
>TRBV6-5|-|-|TRBJ2-3
TGTGCCAGCAGTTCCAACGGACTACCCAACACAGATACGCAGTATTTT
CASSSNGLPNTDTQYF
>TRBV2|TRBD1|-|TRBJ1-6
TGTGCCAGCAGCTCAGGGACAGGGTATTCACCCCTCCACTTT
CASSSGTGYSPLHF
>TRBV5-1|TRBD1|-|TRBJ1-2
TGCGCCAGCAGGGACGACAGGGGCCCTAAAGGCTACACCTTC
CASRDDRGPKGYTF
>TRBV12-3/TRBV12-4|TRBD2|once|TRBJ2-1
TGTGCCAGCAGTTTAAGAGCGGGGTTTGAGCAGTTCTTC
CASSLRAGFEQFF
>TRBV23-1|-|-|TRBJ1-2
TGCGCCAGCAGTCCCCGGGAAGGGAACTATGGCTACACCTTC
CASSPREGNYGYTF
>TRBV27|-|-|TRBJ1-2
TGTGCCAGCAGTCCGGGAAGATCCTATGGCTACACCTTC
CASSPGRSYGYTF
>TRBV5-4|-|-|TRBJ1-2
TGTGCCAGCAGCGCTGATCTTACCGGGACATCCTATGGCTACACCTTC
CASSADLTGTSYGYTF
>TRBV5-8|TRBD1|-|TRBJ1-2
TGTGCCAGCAGCAACGGGACAGGGCTTTCAACTAACTATGGCTACACCTTC
CASSNGTGLSTNYGYTF
>TRBV7-3|TRBD2|-|TRBJ2-3
TGTGCCAGCAGCTCTGGCGGGGGATCCCGCACAGATACGCAGTATTTT
CASSSGGGSRTDTQYF